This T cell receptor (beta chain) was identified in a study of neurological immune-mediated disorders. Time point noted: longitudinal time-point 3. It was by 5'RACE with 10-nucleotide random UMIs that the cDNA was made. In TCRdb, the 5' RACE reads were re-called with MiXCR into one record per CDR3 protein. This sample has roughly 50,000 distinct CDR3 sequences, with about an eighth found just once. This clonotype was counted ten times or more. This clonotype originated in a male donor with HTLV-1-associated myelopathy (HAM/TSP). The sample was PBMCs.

The CDR3: CASSLEGGTSGGNTQYF. For the CDR3, the DNA is TGTGCCAGCAGCTTAGAGGGTGGGACTAGCGGGGGGAATACGCAGTATTTT. The chain is built from TRBV7-6 and TRBJ2-3, with 15 positions matching TRBD2. Looked up from germline, CDR1 is SGHVS and CDR2 is FNYEAQ. The CDR3 sequence is 17 residues long. Trimming cost V 1 base and J 7 bases; bases outside gene matches: 6.